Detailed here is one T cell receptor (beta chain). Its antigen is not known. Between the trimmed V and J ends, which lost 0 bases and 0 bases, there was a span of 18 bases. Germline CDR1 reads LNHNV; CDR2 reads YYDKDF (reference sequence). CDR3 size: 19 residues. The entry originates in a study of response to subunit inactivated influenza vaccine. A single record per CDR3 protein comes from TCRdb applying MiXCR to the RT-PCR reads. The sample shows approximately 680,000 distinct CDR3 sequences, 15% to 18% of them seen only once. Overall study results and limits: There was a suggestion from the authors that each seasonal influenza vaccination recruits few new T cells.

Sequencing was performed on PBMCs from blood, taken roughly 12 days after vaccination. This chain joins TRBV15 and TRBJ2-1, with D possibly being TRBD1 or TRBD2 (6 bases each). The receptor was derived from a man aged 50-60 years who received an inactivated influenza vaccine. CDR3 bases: TGTGCCACCAGCAGAGACTCGGGGGCCGGACAACTCTCCTACAATGAGCAGTTCTTC. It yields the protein CATSRDSGAGQLSYNEQFF.